What follows are 23 T cell receptor beta chains derived from one specimen sequenced in a study of blood T cell repertoires in COVID-19. Libraries were prepared by immunoSEQ multiplex PCR; TCRdb keeps only in-frame clonotypes and omits some of them. The table records 200,000 or so clones, around 79% of them present only once. Material: peripheral blood. The receptor set was obtained from a man aged 60-69 years with active or convalescent COVID-19.

This clone was found once. The J gene is TRBJ1-6, the V gene TRBV6-6; tentatively, D is TRBD1 (6 bases). Germline V CDR1 and CDR2: MNHNY, SVGAGI (reference sequence). Deletions cut 2 bases from V and 4 bases from J, with 9 bases between. This CDR3 region has 15 residues. The CDR3 DNA reads as TGTGCCAGCAGTTACGGACAGTTGTATAATTCACCCCTCCACTTT. This gives the protein CASSYGQLYNSPLHF.

The table lists this clone with a count of one. The rearrangement joins TRBV2 to TRBJ1-5; D call uncertain. V dropped 1 base and J dropped 4 bases, with 8 bases sitting between them. The germline V gene has CDR1 SNHLY and CDR2 FYNNEI. The CDR3 extends over 14 amino acids. CDR3: CASSEGSRNQPQHF. The CDR3 DNA follows: TGTGCCAGCAGTGAAGGCTCCAGGAATCAGCCCCAGCATTTT.

As DNA, the CDR3 is TGTGCCGAACAGGGTGATAATTCACCCCTCCACTTT. This gives the protein CAEQGDNSPLHF. The chain employs TRBV28 and TRBJ1-6, with D tentatively TRBD1 (6 bases). The CDR3 consists of 12 residues. Trimming cost V 11 bases and J 5 bases, with 10 bases left between them. Germline CDR1 and CDR2: MDHEN and SYDVKM. The variable domain in full, with the rest retrieved from reference TRBV28 and TRBJ1-6, is DVKVTQSSRYLVKRTGEKVFLECVQDMDHENMFWYRQDPGLGLRLIYFSYDVKMKEKGDIPEGYSVSREKKERFSLILESASTNQTSMYLCAEQGDNSPLHFGNGTRLTVT.

This clone was seen only once. V gene TRBV7-2 combines with J gene TRBJ2-3, with D uncertain. The CDR3 extends over 13 amino acids. V was cut by 7 bases and J by 6 bases, with 14 bases left in between. Germline CDR1 SGHTA, CDR2 FQGNSA. CDR3 DNA: TGTGCCAGCACCCTAGGTGGTCCGGATACGCAGTATTTT. Translation: CASTLGGPDTQYF.

V and J are TRBV18 and TRBJ2-1; the match to TRBD2 covers 10 bases. The CDR3 runs 15 residues. Germline-derived CDR1 and CDR2 are KGHSH and LQKENI. After removal of 4 bases from V and 1 base from J, the junction contained 1 base not matched to a gene. CDR3 in amino acids: CASSLAGGSYNEQFF. In DNA, the CDR3 is TGTGCCAGCTCACTAGCGGGAGGATCCTACAATGAGCAGTTCTTC.

This rearrangement joins TRBV4-3 to TRBJ2-1; weak D call: TRBD2 (5 bases). V was pared by 11 bases and J by 6 bases, with 32 bases between. The germline gives CDR1 LGHNA, CDR2 YSLEER. The length of the CDR3 is 18 residues. In nucleotides, the CDR3 is TGCGCCTCCGTCCATGGGGATCAAGCGGCCGATTTGGGCAATGAGCAGTTCTTC. It codes for CASVHGDQAADLGNEQFF.

This CDR3 reads CASSYSPQGVGQYF. CDR3 bases: TGTGCCAGCAGTTACTCCCCCCAGGGGGTCGGGCAGTACTTC. This sequence joins TRBV6-5 and TRBJ2-7; TRBD1 matches 7 bases. The CDR3 loop spans 14 amino acids. Unmatched junction bases numbered 8, after V lost 0 bases and J lost 9 bases. Germline V gene sequence: CDR1 MNHEY, CDR2 SVGAGI.

The rearrangement joins TRBV10-1 to TRBJ1-4, with 9 nucleotides matching TRBD1. The germline V gene has CDR1 WNHNN and CDR2 SYGVQD (reference sequence). The CDR3 is 20 amino acids. The V gene end was trimmed by 0 bases and the J gene end by 8 bases; junction bases not matched to a gene: 19. CDR3 sequence reads: CASSESIDPLDRGAGEKLFF. For the CDR3, the DNA is TGCGCCAGCAGTGAGTCCATTGATCCCTTGGACAGGGGAGCAGGGGAAAAACTGTTTTTT.

CDR3 bases: TGTGCCAGTAGTATTTTTCAGGATGGCGAAAAACTGTTTTTT. It specifies CASSIFQDGEKLFF. The genes are TRBV19 and TRBJ1-4; no firm D call. The CDR3 loop spans 14 amino acids. In germline, CDR1 is LNHDA, CDR2 SQIVND (reference sequence). The germline V and J ends were trimmed by 3 bases and 8 bases, with 13 bases remaining between them.

The rearrangement links TRBV14 to TRBJ1-2; D might be TRBD1 (5 bases). V lost 0 bases to trimming and J lost 1 base, with 9 bases between them. Per the germline V gene, CDR1 is SGHDN and CDR2 is FVKESK. The length of the CDR3 is 15 residues. CDR3 DNA sequence: TGTGCCAGCAGCCAAGATTGGGGCAGTAACTATGGCTACACCTTC. This encodes CASSQDWGSNYGYTF.

The chain employs TRBV5-6 and TRBJ2-1; 10 bases line up with TRBD2. The CDR3 is 14 residues long. V gave up 1 base and J gave up 6 bases; unmatched junction bases: 1. The germline V gene has CDR1 SGHDT and CDR2 YYEEEE. The DNA of the CDR3 is TGTGCCAGCAGCTTGCTAGCGGGAGTCAATGAGCAGTTCTTC. Translating it yields CASSLLAGVNEQFF.

The V call is TRBV5-1, the J call TRBJ1-1, with 10 bases fitting TRBD1. This CDR3 region has 15 residues. J lost 6 bases, V lost 4 bases, and 9 bases had no gene match. Germline V gene data show CDR1 as SGHRS and CDR2 as YFSETQ. CDR3 loop: CASSPGGQGTPEAFF. The CDR3 coding sequence is TGCGCCAGCAGCCCCGGGGGACAGGGGACCCCTGAAGCTTTCTTT.

The chain has TRBV5-5 and TRBJ2-7; 9 bases agree with TRBD1. This CDR3 contains 15 residues. J was trimmed by 3 bases and V by 4 bases; bases with no gene match: 8. Per germline, CDR1 SGHKS and CDR2 YYEKEE (reference sequence). CDR3 sequence: CASSPRTGVGYEQYF. The CDR3 DNA reads as TGTGCCAGCAGCCCGCGGACAGGGGTTGGCTACGAGCAGTACTTC.

The chain has TRBV3-1 (or the pseudogene TRBV3-2) and TRBJ2-1; D gene unclear. The CDR3 consists of 14 residues. From germline, CDR1 is LGHDT and CDR2 YNNKEL (reference sequence). Deletions cut 4 bases from V and 7 bases from J, with 14 bases between. The CDR3 sequence: CASSLLLRANEQFF. Here the CDR3 DNA reads TGTGCCAGCAGCCTACTTTTGCGAGCAAATGAGCAGTTCTTC.

This chain joins TRBV7-2 and TRBJ2-2; maybe TRBD2 (6 bases). The germline V gene encodes CDR1 SGHTA and CDR2 FQGNSA. With 11 bases removed from V and 0 bases from J, the gap between germline ends came to 19 bases. The CDR3 is made up of 16 amino acids. CDR3 DNA sequence: TGTGCCTCCATGGCGATAGCGGCTCCGAACACCGGGGAGCTGTTTTTT. This encodes CASMAIAAPNTGELFF.

J is TRBJ1-5 and V is TRBV5-4, with D possibly being TRBD1 (5 bases). Trimming removed 4 bases from V and 7 bases from J, with 18 bases in between. The CDR3 is made up of 15 amino acids. The germline V gene has CDR1 SGHNT and CDR2 YYREEE (reference sequence). Here the CDR3 reads CASSDFRGVYQPQHF. CDR3 nucleotides: TGTGCCAGCAGCGACTTTAGGGGTGTCTACCAGCCCCAGCATTTT.

The chain combines TRBV4-3 with TRBJ1-1, with TRBD1 matching 7 bases. CDR1 is LGHNA, CDR2 YSLEER, per germline. This CDR3 is built from 13 residues. V lost 5 bases, J lost 7 bases, and 7 bases stayed unmatched. The DNA of the CDR3 is TGCGCCAGCAGCTCACAGGGGTGGGGTGAAGCTTTCTTT. Its protein product is CASSSQGWGEAFF.

The gene calls are TRBV27 and TRBJ1-2; the match to TRBD1 covers 7 bases. CDR3 length: 14 residues. Germline trimming cut 5 bases from V and 4 bases from J; bases unmatched to any gene: 7. Germline-derived CDR1 and CDR2 are MNHEY and SMNVEV (reference sequence). The DNA for the CDR3 is TGTGCCAGCAGTCCCTTGGGACAGCTCTATGGCTACACCTTC. It encodes CASSPLGQLYGYTF.

The chain has TRBV4-1 and TRBJ2-1, with TRBD2 matching over 8 bases. This CDR3 comprises 18 residues. Germline trimming cut 4 bases from V and 2 bases from J; bases unmatched to any gene: 13. Germline V gene data show CDR1 as MGHRA and CDR2 as YSYEKL. CDR3 sequence reads: CASSLRIPGGTPYNEQFF. The CDR3 bases are TGCGCCAGCAGCCTAAGAATTCCGGGAGGGACCCCCTACAATGAGCAGTTCTTC.

The V call is TRBV28, the J call TRBJ2-1, with 12 bases identical to TRBD2. The CDR3 length is 15 residues. The germline gives CDR1 MDHEN, CDR2 SYDVKM. The junction had 6 bases not matched to a gene; V was cut back by 5 bases and J by 7 bases. The CDR3 nucleotides are TGTGCCAGCAGTCCTAGCGGGAGGGGGAGGAATGAGCAGTTCTTC. Its protein is CASSPSGRGRNEQFF.

J is TRBJ2-3 and V is TRBV4-1, with D possibly matching TRBD2 (5 bases). CDR3 length: 13 residues. Trimming pared 0 bases from V and 14 bases from J, leaving 15 bases between. Per the germline V gene, CDR1 is MGHRA and CDR2 is YSYEKL. The CDR3 loop reads CASSQERIAGRYF. In nucleotides, the CDR3 is TGCGCCAGCAGCCAAGAGCGTATAGCTGGGAGGTATTTT.

The chain recombines TRBV7-2 with TRBJ2-7; D may be TRBD2 (5 bases). The V gene lost 4 bases and the J gene lost 2 bases, with 12 bases spanning the gap. CDR3 length: 14 residues. Germline V gene data show CDR1 as SGHTA and CDR2 as FQGNSA. The CDR3 DNA sequence: TGTGCCAGCAGCTCGGCGGGTCCTCCCTACGAGCAGTACTTC. Translation gives CASSSAGPPYEQYF.

As DNA, the CDR3 is TGTGCCAGTAGTGACGACAGGCTTAGGACATACAATGAGCAGTTCTTC. Protein sequence: CASSDDRLRTYNEQFF. This chain connects TRBV19 to TRBJ2-1, with D possibly TRBD1 on 6 matching bases. The CDR3 contains 16 residues. Germline CDR1 LNHDA, CDR2 SQIVND (reference sequence). Trimming took off 5 bases at V and 4 bases at J, with 18 bases between the two ends. Full variable domain (outside the CDR3, taken from reference TRBV19 and TRBJ2-1): DGGITQSPKYLFRKEGQNVTLSCEQNLNHDAMYWYRQDPGQGLRLIYYSQIVNDFQKGDIAEGYSVSREKKESFPLTVTSAQKNPTAFYLCASSDDRLRTYNEQFFGPGTRLTVL.